Included here is one T cell receptor (beta chain) sequence, with context. This sample stems from a study of blood T cell repertoires in COVID-19. The overall study: COVID-19 samples collected from the United States, Italy and Spain covered acute and convalescent phases.

Participants were aged about 18 to 100 years from around 25 US areas. Participants reported their clinical history, and cohort assignment relied on those reports. All exposed participants met a person with COVID-19 within 2 weeks before entering the study. Here immunoSEQ multiplex PCR was the method, and the copy in TCRdb shows in-frame clones only, minus some. Of approximately 300,000 clones listed, 85% to 95% are singletons. Losses at the gene ends were 2 bases for V and 6 bases for J; bases not matched to a gene: 4. Germline assignment: CDR1 LGHNT and CDR2 FRNRAP. The CDR3 covers 14 residues. This TCR came from a woman aged 25 to 39 who had been exposed to COVID-19. Sequencing was done on a sample of PBMCs or T cells enriched from blood (not recorded which). This chain joins TRBV12-5 and TRBJ2-1, with 7 bases that match TRBD1. The CDR3 here is CASGLTGVGNEQFF. CDR3 DNA sequence: TGTGCTAGTGGTTTGACAGGGGTGGGCAATGAGCAGTTCTTC.